This T cell receptor beta chain was observed in a study of neurological immune-mediated disorders. TCRdb used MiXCR to reprocess the 5' RACE reads, holding one entry per CDR3 protein. The sample lists over 60,000 distinct CDR3 sequences; 5.2% were seen once. This CDR3 has 13 amino acids. The V gene's germline CDR1 is MDHEN and CDR2 SYDVKM. The ends were cut back, 7 bases at V and 7 bases at J, with 15 bases in the middle. The unsorted libraries originated from 2 million PBMCs kept at -80 C. Findings and limits, study-wide: None of the CDR3 amino acid sequences in expanded clones turned up in more than one subject, which points to private repertoires in all groups. The multiple sclerosis repertoire cluster had no clinical or MRI correlate. On phylogenetic grouping, the repertoires of 18 of 34 multiple sclerosis patients fell within one related-CDR3 cluster, constituting a possible signature.

This clonotype was seen a single time. Antigen unknown. This could be a read error, since a much larger clone is one nucleotide away. The sequencing input was PBMCs. This TCR came from a woman aged 25 to 39 with multiple sclerosis. V usage is TRBV28 and J usage is TRBJ2-3; perhaps TRBD1 as D (6 bases). CDR3 sequence (DNA): TGTGCCAGCAATTGGTTGGGGGCGAATACGCAGTATTTT. Protein product: CASNWLGANTQYF.